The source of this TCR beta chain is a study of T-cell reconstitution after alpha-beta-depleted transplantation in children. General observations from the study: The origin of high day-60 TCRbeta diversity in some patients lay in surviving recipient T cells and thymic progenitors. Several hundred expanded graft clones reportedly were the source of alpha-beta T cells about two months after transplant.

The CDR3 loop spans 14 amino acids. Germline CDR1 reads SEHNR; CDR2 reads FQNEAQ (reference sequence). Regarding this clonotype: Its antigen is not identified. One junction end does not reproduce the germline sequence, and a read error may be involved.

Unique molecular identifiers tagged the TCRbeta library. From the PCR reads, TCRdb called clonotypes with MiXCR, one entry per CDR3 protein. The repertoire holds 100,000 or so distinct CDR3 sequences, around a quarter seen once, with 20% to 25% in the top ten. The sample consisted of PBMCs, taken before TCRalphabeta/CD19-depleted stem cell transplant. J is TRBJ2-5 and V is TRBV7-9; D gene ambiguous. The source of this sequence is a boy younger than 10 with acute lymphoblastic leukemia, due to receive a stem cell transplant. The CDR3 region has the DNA TGTGCCAGCGCGCCTTCTGGAGACCAAGAGACCCACTACTTC. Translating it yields CASAPSGDQETHYF.